This record covers a single T cell receptor beta chain. Its antigen is currently not known. Nothing much larger sits one base from this clone, and base qualities are not available. The roughly 39 donors, aged about 6 to 95 years, were systemically healthy Caucasian individuals from Russia. About 10 milliliters of peripheral blood were drawn from each donor into EDTA-treated Vacutainer tubes. Ficoll-Paque density-gradient centrifugation was used to isolate PBMCs, with at least 7 million per sample. Trizol reagent was used to extract total RNA from the PBMCs, yielding at least 6 micrograms per sample. For every donor, flow cytometry on a PBMC aliquot measured the percentage of naive CD45RAhigh/CD27high T cells. Per the germline V gene, ENHRY is the CDR1 and SYGVKD is the CDR2. The germline ends are 11 bases apart after V is trimmed by 5 bases and J by 4 bases. The CDR3 starts with the cysteine, ends with the phenylalanine, and has 13 residues. The DNA shown is the 39-base CDR3, in frame from base 1.

The library was generated by 5' RACE. TCRdb names Illumina HiSeq 2500 as the instrument used. A second PCR of roughly 7 to 11 cycles was performed with a sample-barcoded 5' primer and a J-beta primer mix. Each TCR beta cDNA molecule received a unique molecular identifier from a template-switch 5' adaptor carrying 12 random nucleotides. At least 2.5 million CDR3-containing paired-end reads were obtained from each sample. First-strand cDNA was synthesized from all RNA with the Mint cDNA synthesis kit, primed by a TRBC-specific oligonucleotide. Following uracil-DNA glycosylase treatment, all cDNA underwent a first 18-cycle PCR with the universal primers M1SS and BC2_uni_R. The original pipeline was this. Each sample was normalized by randomly selecting 1 million high-quality reads, each carrying a distinct molecular identifier. Instead of being binned into consensus sequences, reads with shared molecular identifiers were discarded. MiTCR, with a Q25 quality threshold and the strictest error-elimination algorithm, was used for CDR3 identification, clonotype clustering and error correction. A nonparametric unseen species model with Euler transformation was used to estimate a lower bound on total TCR beta diversity. TCRdb trimmed the raw reads at Q25, called clones with MiXCR and kept productive beta chains. Entries that share a CDR3 protein sequence are merged under the most common genes and DNA. The V and J calls and clone size come from TCRdb's table, not from the authors' own analysis. The sample has 800,000 to 1,000,000 distinct CDR3 sequences on record, under 50% of them singletons. The ten largest clones take up around an eighth of the sample.

This specimen belongs to a study of blood T cells in healthy people across ages (dated by TCRdb to the mid-2010s). At the level of the whole study: In model experiments, template switching captured roughly one uniquely barcoded TCR beta cDNA molecule for every two T cells. To track age-related changes in TCR beta repertoire diversity, the study relied on deep sequencing normalized with unique cDNA molecular identifiers. To avoid experimental bias, donors of different ages were spread randomly across the sequencing lanes. For two donors (one aged 18 to 30 and one aged 80 or older), the study analyzed two additional independent replicas of 1 million unique cDNA reads from the same blood draw. The donors were split into four age groups: young (average around 16 years), middle-aged (roughly 42), aged (approximately 60) and long-lived (over 80).

Results and caveats for the whole study, not just this receptor: Total diversity estimates from one million sequenced T cells were considered lower bounds and underestimates. Conclusive comparison of naive and antigen-experienced compartments was prevented by the profiling of bulk unsorted PBMCs. Compared with the aged group, the long-lived group had more naive CD4+ T cells, fewer expanded clones and increased TCR diversity, suggesting age selection. A strong correlation was found between observed TCR beta diversity and the percentage of naive T cells measured by flow cytometry. Donor CMV infection status was unknown, potentially confounding age-related changes in expanded clonotypes. As age increased, observed TCR beta diversity per million T cells dropped in a roughly linear way, and a significant reduction was already evident by age 40.

Sequences were obtained from blood. The clonotype originates from a man aged 30-40 years in good health. The rearranged chain carries TRBV10-3 and TRBJ1-1; the D region possibly corresponds to TRBD1 (6 bases align). This receptor has the CDR3 CAISPEGGTEAFF. In nucleotides, the sequence is TGTGCCATCAGTCCCGAAGGGGGCACTGAAGCTTTCTTT.